The clone carrying this T cell receptor beta chain occurred once. Across 24 US areas, participants ranged in age from 18 to 89 years. Germline CDR1 MDHEN, CDR2 SYDVKM. The V and J ends lost 2 bases and 4 bases respectively, with 9 bases between them. This CDR3 has 14 amino acids. Original processing methods: Estimation of nucleated cell counts relied on the amplification of reference gene primers. Using immunoSEQ multiplex PCR, the repertoire was profiled, and TCRdb retains in-frame clones only, with some absent. The V and J calls and clone size come from that table; D and trimming were worked out from the DNA. The sample records approximately 210,000 clones, under 80% being singletons. The sample is drawn from a study of blood T cell repertoires in COVID-19. Study information: Sources were T cells, B-cell-depleted T cells, or PBMCs; the material itself was cDNA or gDNA.

This TCR derives from a woman aged 45-60 years with acute COVID-19. The chain employs TRBV28 and TRBJ1-3; D call uncertain. Sequenced: PBMCs or T cells enriched from blood (not recorded which). The CDR3 here is CASSLSGQGNTIYF. In nucleotides, the CDR3 is TGTGCCAGCAGTTTAAGCGGCCAAGGAAACACCATATATTTT.